This T cell receptor (beta chain) was sequenced during a study of regulatory T cells in long-lasting Graves disease (dated by TCRdb to about 2021). Notes on the research overall: Newly diagnosed Graves' disease patients had taken antithyroid drugs for less than 3 months. A total of around 33 samples underwent TCR sequencing, from about 13 patients with persistent Graves' disease and 20 patients with newly diagnosed Graves' disease. The study was registered as a clinical trial and conducted in China. Peripheral blood TCR sequencing and RNA sequencing compared persistent Graves' disease patients with newly diagnosed Graves' disease patients. What the authors observed across the whole study: Only peripheral blood was studied, because thyroid tissue, the primary lesion, was inaccessible. The small sample size was acknowledged by the authors as a limitation that may reduce accuracy. More public clonotypes were shared among persistent patients (under 3,000) than among newly diagnosed patients (966). Preferential use of TRBV28, TRBJ1-2 and TRBJ2-5 was observed in persistent disease, whereas TRBV20-1 and TRBJ2-1 were favored in newly diagnosed disease. Compared with newly diagnosed patients, persistent Graves' disease patients had lower TCR Shannon entropy and fewer highly expanded clones, which suggests clonal expansion. Sequencing and analysis were limited to the TCR beta chain.

From the cysteine through the phenylalanine, the CDR3 covers 17 amino acids. Only CDR3 DNA remains: 51 bases, in frame from the first base. CDR1 and CDR2 are drawn from the germline V gene (reference sequence): MNHEY, SMNVEV. The library was produced with multiplex PCR. TCRdb shows the sequencer as Illumina HiSeq 4000. CDR3 regions were amplified by Arm-PCR with iRepertoire HTBI primers to construct TCR beta libraries. PCR products were gel purified before sequencing. In the original analysis: Across samples, about 64 TRBV and 13 to 15 TRBJ segments were identified and used for gene usage analysis of CDR3 amino acid clonotypes. COPE and FqMerger were used to merge the filtered high-quality paired reads into contigs. BLAST was used to align contigs to IMGT TRBV, TRBD and TRBJ reference genes, with CDR3 defined following IMGT. Any clonotype with a frequency above 0.1% was classified as a highly expanded clone. Shannon entropy was used to measure repertoire diversity, and the Gini coefficient was used to measure V-J evenness. Public clonotypes were defined as clonotypes shared by more than one individual. TCRdb reprocessed the public reads (quality trimming at Q25 with fastp, clone calling with MiXCR) and kept in-frame beta chains. A single entry per CDR3 protein holds the most common genes and DNA from its merged rows. These V and J calls derive from TCRdb rather than the authors' analysis. This sample is represented by about 540,000 distinct CDR3 sequences; approximately 12% of them were singletons. Jointly, the top ten make up roughly 10% of the sample.

The time point tag for this specimen amounts to: newly diagnosed GD, antithyroid drugs for less than 3 months. RNA was extracted from PBMCs in TRIzol for both TCR sequencing and RNA sequencing. Graves' disease was diagnosed according to American Thyroid Association guidelines. Patients for the study were recruited at an endocrinology department in Xi'an, China. From each patient, about 9.7 milliliters of peripheral blood was collected into an EDTA anticoagulant tube. Ficoll Paque Plus density gradient separation was used to isolate PBMCs, and no further T cell sorting was performed. An Agilent 2100 Bioanalyzer and agarose gel were used to check RNA quality, and a NanoDrop 2000 was used to measure RNA concentration. With regard to this clonotype: Its antigen has not been determined. A clone one base away is much larger, so this may be a read error.

These data also featured in a second study, about T cells in Graves' hyperthyroidism and ophthalmopathy. As described in the second report: Graves' hyperthyroidism was defined as stable when no progression to ophthalmopathy occurred over 18 months of follow-up. The hyperthyroidism patients were between 18 and 65 years old and newly diagnosed, with a disease duration of less than 2 months. The study excluded patients with uncontrolled infections, other autoimmune diseases, pregnancy or lactation. Diagnoses were established on the basis of clinical symptoms, serum thyroxine and TRAb, thyroid ultrasound, and orbital computed tomography. A first-round RT-PCR of the TCR CDR3 used the HTBI primer set with the Qiagen OneStep RT-PCR kit. Most expanded thyroid clonotypes (frequency above 0.001) were also detected in blood, suggesting blood repertoires may reflect thyroid immune responses. Ophthalmopathy was separated from stable hyperthyroidism by a 13 V-J signature model, with roughly 88% sensitivity and about 81% specificity obtained in cross-validation and 80%/75% obtained in testing. During validation, the model predicted progression to ophthalmopathy a median of around 7 months ahead of onset, with almost 71% sensitivity and less than 85% specificity. A discovery cohort of fewer than 110 patients, 43 with Graves' ophthalmopathy and approximately 57 with stable Graves' hyperthyroidism, was used to find distinguishing TCR V-J signatures. Whether ophthalmopathy could be predicted prospectively was tested in an independent validation cohort made up of some 20 hyperthyroidism patients plus 17 patients who later progressed to ophthalmopathy. For training and testing, the 100 or so patients in the discovery cohort were randomly divided in a 7:3 ratio. In six Graves' hyperthyroidism patients, the study also compared T-cell repertoires from thyroid tissue with T-cell repertoires from blood. Following sampling, methimazole starting at 30 mg daily was given to hyperthyroidism patients, and high-dose intravenous methylprednisolone was given to ophthalmopathy patients. A second multiplex PCR round built the libraries, followed by size selection and purification. Paired-end sequencing of the libraries was performed with 100 bp reads on an Illumina HiSeq2000. Raw data were processed with SOAPnuke, discarding reads with adapters, uncalled bases, mean Phred below 15, or no exact constant-primer or identifier match. COPE v1.2.5 was used to merge the high-quality paired reads, and each unique nucleotide sequence was defined as a clonotype. Clonotypes were aligned to IMGT TRBV, TRBD and TRBJ reference segments using MiTCR v1.1. The analysis was restricted to V-J combinations with a frequency above 0.0001, which together covered over 99% of the repertoires. The TCS score was defined as the ratio of F50 (clonal expansion) to E x V (chaos), calculated using BLOSUM62-based TCRdist between CDR3 peptides within each V-J. Welch's t-statistics and random forest reduced around 510 V-J features to 13, which were used in a naive Bayes classifier (R e1071). Sample size was not statistically predetermined, and blinding of investigators to group allocation was not performed. TCR Vbeta CDR3 sequencing of roughly 140 peripheral blood samples (roughly 43 ophthalmopathy, 70 to 85 hyperthyroidism and roughly 17 progressor patients) is reported in the paper.

The clonotype originates from a man aged 30 to 39 with Graves disease. Donor details come from another sample of the same person, matched by shared clones. This chain joins TRBV27 to TRBJ2-5, with 14 bases aligning to TRBD2. The DNA end lines up better with TRBJ2-1; the J call may be wrong. The source was peripheral blood mononuclear cells (PBMCs), collected at new diagnosis, from a patient treated with antithyroid drugs. At the DNA level, the sequence is TGTGCCAGCAGTTCGACAGGACTAGCGGGAGGAGGTTACGAGCAGTTCTTC. This codes for CASSSTGLAGGGYEQFF.